The T cell receptor beta chain described here comes from a study of T cells after somatic rescue of genetic block. Sequenced by immunoSEQ multiplex PCR; TCRdb stores in-frame clones only, minus some. The sample has around 100,000 clones, under 95% seen once. The sequencing input was peripheral blood mononuclear cells (PBMCs). This clonotype was sampled from a woman under 30.

CDR3 sequence reads: CASSLSALGEAFF. The CDR3 nucleotides read TGTGCCAGCAGCTTATCGGCTTTGGGTGAAGCTTTCTTT. The chain uses TRBV11-1 and TRBJ1-1; no definite D call. Germline CDR1 is SGHAT and CDR2 is FQDESV (reference sequence). Trimming removed 2 bases from V and 7 bases from J, with 11 bases in between. CDR3 length equals 13 residues.